A selection of T cell receptor beta chains follows, all from one sample in a study of cytomegalovirus exposure and HLA in healthy donors. Profiled with immunoSEQ multiplex PCR; TCRdb holds only in-frame clones, not every one. Of some 150,000 clones detected, roughly four fifths appear once; the ten largest clones hold 5.5% to 6%. What was sequenced was PBMCs. The receptors were gathered from a man in his thirties or forties in good health and CMV-seropositive. Both conserved end residues are part of each CDR3. Fields, in order: CDR3 length, V gene, CDR3 protein.

CDR3 length: 14
V gene: TRBV29-1
CDR3 protein: CSVEFGRKNTEAFF

CDR3 length: 16
V gene: TRBV7-2
CDR3 protein: CASSANIDRGRSPLHF

CDR3 length: 15
V gene: TRBV28
CDR3 protein: CASSLQGGVAYGYTF

CDR3 length: 13
V gene: TRBV5-1
CDR3 protein: CANLRDSQETQYF

CDR3 length: 13
V gene: TRBV19
CDR3 protein: CASRGQGQETQYF

CDR3 length: 15
V gene: TRBV7-9
CDR3 protein: CASRHSSGNTDTQYF

CDR3 length: 13
V gene: TRBV19
CDR3 protein: CASRRQGGYGYTF

CDR3 length: 13
V gene: TRBV9
CDR3 protein: CASSEGGRGEQYF

CDR3 length: 11
V gene: TRBV7-2
CDR3 protein: CASSPRTEAFF

CDR3 length: 14
V gene: TRBV5-4
CDR3 protein: CASSTSSSYNEQFF

CDR3 length: 11
V gene: TRBV4-1
CDR3 protein: CASSQDGTGHF

CDR3 length: 15
V gene: TRBV18
CDR3 protein: CASSANPGQGSEQYF

CDR3 length: 14
V gene: TRBV28
CDR3 protein: CASSLGGQGREQYF

CDR3 length: 18
V gene: TRBV6-1
CDR3 protein: CASSEARGRASGANVLTF

CDR3 length: 19
V gene: TRBV7-2
CDR3 protein: CASSLVASPGSRSYNEQFF

CDR3 length: 15
V gene: TRBV18
CDR3 protein: CASSPARGLDTEAFF

CDR3 length: 18
V gene: TRBV19
CDR3 protein: CASSPRTGRRLIRSEAFF

CDR3 length: 14
V gene: TRBV28
CDR3 protein: CASSPPGGWWGQYF

CDR3 length: 13
V gene: TRBV30
CDR3 protein: CAWTGQMDTEAFF

CDR3 length: 15
V gene: TRBV27
CDR3 protein: CASSPTKTGAYGYTF

CDR3 length: 14
V gene: TRBV19
CDR3 protein: CASSARHSGNTIYF

CDR3 length: 15
V gene: TRBV28
CDR3 protein: CASSLSGQGLGEQYF

CDR3 length: 15
V gene: TRBV27
CDR3 protein: CASSLTSGTPGELFF

CDR3 length: 12
V gene: TRBV7-9
CDR3 protein: CASSHGGQPQHF

CDR3 length: 18
V gene: TRBV2
CDR3 protein: CASSPSGSLALGKNIQYF

CDR3 length: 14
V gene: TRBV5-6
CDR3 protein: CASSFGLAGGSQFF

CDR3 length: 13
V gene: TRBV18
CDR3 protein: CASSPDNQETQYF

CDR3 length: 15
V gene: TRBV7-9
CDR3 protein: CASSFGLAGSYEQYF

CDR3 length: 15
V gene: TRBV19
CDR3 protein: CASSTRWRIQETQYF

CDR3 length: 15
V gene: TRBV10-3
CDR3 protein: CAISETIGTPDGYTF

CDR3 length: 15
V gene: TRBV7-9
CDR3 protein: CASSISTGPGNTIYF

CDR3 length: 14
V gene: TRBV5-1
CDR3 protein: CASSFTGSGNTIYF

CDR3 length: 15
V gene: TRBV11-2
CDR3 protein: CASSLDGTGLYEQYF

CDR3 length: 14
V gene: TRBV6-5
CDR3 protein: CASTTRSGPYEQYF

CDR3 length: 16
V gene: TRBV13
CDR3 protein: CASSLGRSRGSNEQYF

CDR3 length: 15
V gene: TRBV7-9
CDR3 protein: CASSLAAAYYNEQFF

CDR3 length: 14
V gene: TRBV5-8
CDR3 protein: CASSLQGSTDTQYF

CDR3 length: 15
V gene: TRBV7-2
CDR3 protein: CASSLGTGGSQPQHF

CDR3 length: 13
V gene: TRBV12-5
CDR3 protein: CASGFYAGETQYF

CDR3 length: 19
V gene: TRBV12-2
CDR3 protein: CASRLAPLACCYDTGELFF

CDR3 length: 15
V gene: TRBV5-1
CDR3 protein: CASSFQAATNEKLFF

CDR3 length: 15
V gene: TRBV7-9
CDR3 protein: CASSLYGTGYNEQFF

CDR3 length: 12
V gene: TRBV11-3
CDR3 protein: CASSRGLDTQYF

CDR3 length: 16
V gene: TRBV7-6
CDR3 protein: CASSLRSRLVNEKLFF

CDR3 length: 15
V gene: TRBV2
CDR3 protein: CASSEASGAYQPQHF

CDR3 length: 14
V gene: TRBV29-1
CDR3 protein: CSVVAAIGPDTQYF